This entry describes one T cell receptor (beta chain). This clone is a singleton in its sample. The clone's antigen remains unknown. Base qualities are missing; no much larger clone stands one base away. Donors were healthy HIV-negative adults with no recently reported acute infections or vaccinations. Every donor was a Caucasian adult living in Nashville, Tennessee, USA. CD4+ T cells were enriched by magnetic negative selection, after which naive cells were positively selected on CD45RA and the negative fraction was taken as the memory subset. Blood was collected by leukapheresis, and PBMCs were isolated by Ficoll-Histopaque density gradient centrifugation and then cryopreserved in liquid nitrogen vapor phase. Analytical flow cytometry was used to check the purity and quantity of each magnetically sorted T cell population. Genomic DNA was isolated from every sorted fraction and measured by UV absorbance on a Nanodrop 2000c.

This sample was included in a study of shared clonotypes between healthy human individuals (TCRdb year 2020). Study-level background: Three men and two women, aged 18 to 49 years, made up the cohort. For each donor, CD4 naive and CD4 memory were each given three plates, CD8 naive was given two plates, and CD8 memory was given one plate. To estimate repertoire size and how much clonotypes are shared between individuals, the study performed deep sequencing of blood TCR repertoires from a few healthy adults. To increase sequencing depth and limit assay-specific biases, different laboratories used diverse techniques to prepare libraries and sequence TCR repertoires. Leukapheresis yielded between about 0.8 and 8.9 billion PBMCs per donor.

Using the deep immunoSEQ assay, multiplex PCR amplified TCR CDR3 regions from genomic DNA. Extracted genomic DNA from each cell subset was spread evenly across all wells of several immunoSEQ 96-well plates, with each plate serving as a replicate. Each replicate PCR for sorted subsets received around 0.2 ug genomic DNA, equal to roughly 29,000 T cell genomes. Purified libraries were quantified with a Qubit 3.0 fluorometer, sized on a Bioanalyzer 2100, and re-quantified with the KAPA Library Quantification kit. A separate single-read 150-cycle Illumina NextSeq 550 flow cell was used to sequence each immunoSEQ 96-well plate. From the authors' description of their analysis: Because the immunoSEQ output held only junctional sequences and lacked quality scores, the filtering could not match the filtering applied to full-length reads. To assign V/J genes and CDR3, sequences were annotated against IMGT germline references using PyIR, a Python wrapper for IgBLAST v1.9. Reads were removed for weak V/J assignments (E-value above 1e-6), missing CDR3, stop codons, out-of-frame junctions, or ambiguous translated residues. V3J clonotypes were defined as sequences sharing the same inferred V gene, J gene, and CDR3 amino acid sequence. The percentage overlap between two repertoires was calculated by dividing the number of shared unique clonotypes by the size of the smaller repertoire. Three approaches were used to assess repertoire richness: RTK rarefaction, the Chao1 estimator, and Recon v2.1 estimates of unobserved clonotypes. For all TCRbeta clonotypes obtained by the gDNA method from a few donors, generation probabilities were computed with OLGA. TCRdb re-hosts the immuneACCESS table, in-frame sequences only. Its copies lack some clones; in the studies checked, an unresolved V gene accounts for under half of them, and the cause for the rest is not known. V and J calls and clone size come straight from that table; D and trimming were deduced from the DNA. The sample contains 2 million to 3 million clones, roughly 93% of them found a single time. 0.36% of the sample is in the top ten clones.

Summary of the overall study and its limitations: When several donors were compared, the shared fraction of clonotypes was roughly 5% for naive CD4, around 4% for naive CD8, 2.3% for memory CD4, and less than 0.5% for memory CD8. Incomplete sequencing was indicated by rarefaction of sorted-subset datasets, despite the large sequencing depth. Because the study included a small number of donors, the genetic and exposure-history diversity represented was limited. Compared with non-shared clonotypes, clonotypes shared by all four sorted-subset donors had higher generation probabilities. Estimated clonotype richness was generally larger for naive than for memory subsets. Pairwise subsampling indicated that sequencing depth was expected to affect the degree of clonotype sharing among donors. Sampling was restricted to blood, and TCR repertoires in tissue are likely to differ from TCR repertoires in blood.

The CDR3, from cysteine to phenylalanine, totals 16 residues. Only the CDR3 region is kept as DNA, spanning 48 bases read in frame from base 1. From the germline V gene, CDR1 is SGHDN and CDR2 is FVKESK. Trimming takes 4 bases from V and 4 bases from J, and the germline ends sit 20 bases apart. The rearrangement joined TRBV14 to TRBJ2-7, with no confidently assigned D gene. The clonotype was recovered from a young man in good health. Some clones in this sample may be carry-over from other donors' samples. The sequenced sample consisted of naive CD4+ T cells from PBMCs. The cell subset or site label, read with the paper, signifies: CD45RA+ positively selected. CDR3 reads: CASSRDFTRSGYEQYF. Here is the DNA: TGTGCCAGCAGCCGAGACTTCACGAGAAGTGGGTACGAGCAGTACTTC.